The sequence of this T cell receptor (beta chain) was determined in a study of Ad26.COV2.S vaccination and SARS-CoV-2 variants. The CDR3 covers 14 residues. Germline V gene lookup returns CDR1 SEHNR and CDR2 FQNEAQ (reference sequence). The germline V and J ends were trimmed by 5 bases and 5 bases, with 15 bases remaining between them. Clones were sequenced by immunoSEQ multiplex PCR, and TCRdb holds only the in-frame ones, with some missing. This sample has around 270,000 clones, with around nine tenths found just once. As to treatment: about 20 received Ad26.COV2.S at low or high dose, single or two shots; about five received placebo; per-sample allocation not given. Sampling happened 63 days after the first vaccine or placebo injection. In Boston, an adult donor aged 18-55 years took part.

The gene calls are TRBV7-9 and TRBJ2-5, with D uncertain. Sample: peripheral blood, taken in a trial of Ad26.COV2.S vaccine versus placebo. The clonotype was recovered from a person aged 18-60 years who received the Ad26.COV2.S COVID-19 vaccine or a placebo. CDR3 coding DNA: TGTGCCAGCAGCGACTTTGGAGTATTCGAGACCCAGTACTTC. Translated, it gives CASSDFGVFETQYF.